This T cell receptor (beta chain) was profiled in a study of T cell repertoires in cytomegalovirus infection. Across the study: Peptides in the study included HLA-C-restricted and HLA-B-restricted CMV epitopes. Public TCR beta signatures marked donors with CMV infection and the matching HLA.

This clonotype was counted many times. Its antigen is not known. The CDR3 has 14 residues. V was cut by 2 bases and J by 4 bases, with 12 bases left in between. Per germline, CDR1 SGHKS and CDR2 YYEKEE (reference sequence). From the reads, TCRdb called clonotypes with MiXCR, one entry per CDR3 protein. There are around 78,000 distinct CDR3 sequences in the sample; 20% to 30% occur only once, and approximately 53% lies in the top ten. The chain carries TRBV5-5 and TRBJ1-1; a possible D gene is TRBD1 (6 bases). The sequence came from a human donor in good health (CMV status not recorded). Some clones in this sample may be carry-over from other donors' samples. The sample consisted of CD8+ T cells from cultured PBMCs, taken from culture after CMV antigen stimulation. The CDR3 DNA reads as TGTGCCAGCAGCTTACAGGGAGGAAGCACTGAAGCTTTCTTT. The encoded protein is CASSLQGGSTEAFF. The full variable domain, in which reference TRBV5-5 and TRBJ1-1 provide the parts outside the CDR3, is DAGVTQSPTHLIKTRGQQVTLRCSPISGHKSVSWYQQVLGQGPQFIFQYYEKEERGRGNFPDRFSARQFPNYSSELNVNALLLGDSALYLCASSLQGGSTEAFFGQGTRLTVV.